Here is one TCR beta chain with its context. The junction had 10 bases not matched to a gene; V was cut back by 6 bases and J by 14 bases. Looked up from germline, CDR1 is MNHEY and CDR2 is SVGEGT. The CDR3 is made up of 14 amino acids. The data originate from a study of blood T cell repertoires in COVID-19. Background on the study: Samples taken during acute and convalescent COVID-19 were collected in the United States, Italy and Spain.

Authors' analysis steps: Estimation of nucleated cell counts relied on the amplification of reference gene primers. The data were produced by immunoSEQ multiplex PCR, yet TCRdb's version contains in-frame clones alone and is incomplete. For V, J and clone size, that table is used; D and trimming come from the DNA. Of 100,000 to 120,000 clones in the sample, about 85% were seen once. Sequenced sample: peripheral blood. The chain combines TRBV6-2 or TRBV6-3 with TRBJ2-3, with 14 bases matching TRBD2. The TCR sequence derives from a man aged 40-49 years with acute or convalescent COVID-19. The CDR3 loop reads CASSQPGLAGAGYF. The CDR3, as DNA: TGTGCCAGCAGCCAGCCGGGACTAGCGGGAGCAGGGTATTTT.